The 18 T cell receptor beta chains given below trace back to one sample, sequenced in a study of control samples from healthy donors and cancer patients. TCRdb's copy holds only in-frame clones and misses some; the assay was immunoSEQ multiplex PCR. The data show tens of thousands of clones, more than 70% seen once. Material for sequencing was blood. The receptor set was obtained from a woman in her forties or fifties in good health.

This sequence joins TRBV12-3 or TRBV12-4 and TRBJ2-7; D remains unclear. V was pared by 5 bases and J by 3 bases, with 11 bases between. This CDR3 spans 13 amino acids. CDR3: CASSQDTSYEQYF. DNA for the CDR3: TGTGCCAGCAGTCAAGACACCAGCTACGAGCAGTACTTC.

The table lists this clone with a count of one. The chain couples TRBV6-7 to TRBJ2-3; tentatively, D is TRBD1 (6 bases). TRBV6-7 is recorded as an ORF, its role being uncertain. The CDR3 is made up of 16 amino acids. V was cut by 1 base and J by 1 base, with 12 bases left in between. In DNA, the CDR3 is TGTGCCAGCAGTTACTACCGGGGACACGGCACAGATACGCAGTATTTT. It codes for CASSYYRGHGTDTQYF.

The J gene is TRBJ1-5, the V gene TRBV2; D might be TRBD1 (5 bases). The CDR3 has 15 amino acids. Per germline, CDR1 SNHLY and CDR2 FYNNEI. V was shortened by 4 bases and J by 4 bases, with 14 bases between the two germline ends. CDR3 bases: TGTGCCAGCAGTGTCCGGGGGATAGGGAATCAGCCCCAGCATTTT. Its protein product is CASSVRGIGNQPQHF.

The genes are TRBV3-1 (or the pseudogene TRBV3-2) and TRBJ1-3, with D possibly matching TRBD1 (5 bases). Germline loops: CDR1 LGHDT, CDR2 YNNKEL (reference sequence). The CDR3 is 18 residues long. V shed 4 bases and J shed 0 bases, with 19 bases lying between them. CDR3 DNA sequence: TGTGCCAGCAGCCCCGGTGGGGCGCCCTTTATCTCTGGAAACACCATATATTTT. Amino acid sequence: CASSPGGAPFISGNTIYF.

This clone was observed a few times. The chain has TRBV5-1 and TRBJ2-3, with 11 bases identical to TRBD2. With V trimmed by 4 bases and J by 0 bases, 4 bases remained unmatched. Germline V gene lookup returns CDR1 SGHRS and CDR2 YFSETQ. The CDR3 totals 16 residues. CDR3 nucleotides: TGCGCCAGCAGCAAGGGACTAGCGGAAAGCACAGATACGCAGTATTTT. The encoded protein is CASSKGLAESTDTQYF.

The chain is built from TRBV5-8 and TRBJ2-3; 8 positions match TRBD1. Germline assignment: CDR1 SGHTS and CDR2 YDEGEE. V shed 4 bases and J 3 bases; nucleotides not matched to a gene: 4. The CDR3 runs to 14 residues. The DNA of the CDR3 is TGTGCCAGCAGCGACAGGACAGGGACAGATACGCAGTATTTT. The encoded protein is CASSDRTGTDTQYF.

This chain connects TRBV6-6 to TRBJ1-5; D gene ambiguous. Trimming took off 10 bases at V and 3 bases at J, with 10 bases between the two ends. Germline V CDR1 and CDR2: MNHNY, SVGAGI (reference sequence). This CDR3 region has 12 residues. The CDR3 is CAINNPNQPQHF. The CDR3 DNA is TGTGCCATCAACAACCCCAATCAGCCCCAGCATTTT.

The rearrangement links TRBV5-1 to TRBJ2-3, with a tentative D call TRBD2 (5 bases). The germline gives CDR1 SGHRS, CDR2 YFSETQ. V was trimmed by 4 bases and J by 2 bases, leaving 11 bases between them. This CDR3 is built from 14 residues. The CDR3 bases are TGCGCCAGCAGCAGCGAGGACTTCACAGATACGCAGTATTTT. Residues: CASSSEDFTDTQYF.

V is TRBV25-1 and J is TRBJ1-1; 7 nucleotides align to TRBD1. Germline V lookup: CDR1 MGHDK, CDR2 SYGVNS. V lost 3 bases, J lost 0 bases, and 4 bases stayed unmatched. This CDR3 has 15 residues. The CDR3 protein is CASSDPTGMNTEAFF. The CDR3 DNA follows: TGTGCCAGCAGTGACCCGACAGGGATGAACACTGAAGCTTTCTTT.

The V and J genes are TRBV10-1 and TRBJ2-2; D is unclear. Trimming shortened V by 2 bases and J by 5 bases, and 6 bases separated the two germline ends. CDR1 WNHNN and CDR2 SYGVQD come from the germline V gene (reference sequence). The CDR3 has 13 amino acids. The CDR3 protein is CASSEHQTGELFF. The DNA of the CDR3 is TGCGCCAGCAGTGAGCACCAGACCGGGGAGCTGTTTTTT.

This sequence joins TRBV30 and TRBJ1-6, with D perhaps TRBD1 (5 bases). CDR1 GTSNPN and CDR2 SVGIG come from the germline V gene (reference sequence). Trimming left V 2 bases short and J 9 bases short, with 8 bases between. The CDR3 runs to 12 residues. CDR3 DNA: TGTGCCTGGAGTACGACAGCTTCACCCCTCCACTTT. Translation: CAWSTTASPLHF.

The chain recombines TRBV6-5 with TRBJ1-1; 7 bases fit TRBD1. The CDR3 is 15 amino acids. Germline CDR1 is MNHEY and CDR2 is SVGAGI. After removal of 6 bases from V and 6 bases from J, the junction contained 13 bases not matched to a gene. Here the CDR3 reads CASSTYRGPSAEAFF. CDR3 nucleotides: TGTGCCAGCAGCACCTACAGGGGTCCCTCCGCTGAAGCTTTCTTT.

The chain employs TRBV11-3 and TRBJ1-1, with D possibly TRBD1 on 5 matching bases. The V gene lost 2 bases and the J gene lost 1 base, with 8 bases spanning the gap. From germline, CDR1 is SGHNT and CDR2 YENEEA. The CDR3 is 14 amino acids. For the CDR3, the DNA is TGTGCCAGCAGCTTAAGCAGGGCGAACACTGAAGCTTTCTTT. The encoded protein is CASSLSRANTEAFF.

CDR3 in amino acids: CASSGGDRPEQFF. The CDR3 region has the DNA TGTGCCAGCAGTGGCGGGGACAGGCCCGAGCAGTTCTTC. This chain uses TRBV2 with TRBJ2-1; 8 bases agree with TRBD1. The CDR3 loop spans 13 amino acids. Germline V gene sequence: CDR1 SNHLY, CDR2 FYNNEI. Trimming took 4 bases from V and 10 from J; bases not matched to a gene: 6.

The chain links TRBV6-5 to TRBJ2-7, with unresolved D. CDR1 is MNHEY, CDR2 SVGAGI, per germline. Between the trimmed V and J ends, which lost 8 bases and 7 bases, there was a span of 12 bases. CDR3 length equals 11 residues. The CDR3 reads CASHSKGEQYF. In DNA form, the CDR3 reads TGTGCCAGCCACAGCAAAGGGGAGCAGTACTTC.

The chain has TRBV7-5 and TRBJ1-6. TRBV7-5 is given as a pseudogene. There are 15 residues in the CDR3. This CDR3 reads CARNRWQGGNSPLHF. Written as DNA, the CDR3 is TGTGCCAGAAACCGATGGCAGGGAGGTAATTCACCCCTCCACTTT.

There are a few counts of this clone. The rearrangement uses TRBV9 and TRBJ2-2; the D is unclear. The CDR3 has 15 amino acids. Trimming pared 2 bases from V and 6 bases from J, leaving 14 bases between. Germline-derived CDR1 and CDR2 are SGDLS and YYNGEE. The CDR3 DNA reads TGTGCCAGCAGCGTCCACCCAGAAGGCGCCGGGGAGCTGTTTTTT. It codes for CASSVHPEGAGELFF.

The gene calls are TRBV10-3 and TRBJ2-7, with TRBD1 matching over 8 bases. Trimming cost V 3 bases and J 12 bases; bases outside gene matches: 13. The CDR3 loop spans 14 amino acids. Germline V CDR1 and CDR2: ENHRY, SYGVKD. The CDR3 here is CAISDRGPLNEAYF. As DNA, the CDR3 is TGTGCCATCAGTGACAGGGGGCCCCTCAACGAGGCGTACTTC.